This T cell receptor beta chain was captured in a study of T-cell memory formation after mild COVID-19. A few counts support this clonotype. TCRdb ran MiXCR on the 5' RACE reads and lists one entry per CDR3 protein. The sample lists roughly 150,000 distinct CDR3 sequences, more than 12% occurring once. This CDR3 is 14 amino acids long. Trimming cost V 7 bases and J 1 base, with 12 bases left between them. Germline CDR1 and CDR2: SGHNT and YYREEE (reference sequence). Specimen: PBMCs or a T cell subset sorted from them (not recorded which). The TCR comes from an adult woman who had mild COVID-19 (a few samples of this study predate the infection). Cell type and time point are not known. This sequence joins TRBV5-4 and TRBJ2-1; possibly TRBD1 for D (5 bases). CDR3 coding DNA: TGTGCCAGCTTAAAACAGGAGTCCTACAATGAGCAGTTCTTC. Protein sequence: CASLKQESYNEQFF. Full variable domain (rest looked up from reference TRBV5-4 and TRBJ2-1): ETGVTQSPTHLIKTRGQQVTLRCSSQSGHNTVSWYQQALGQGPQFIFQYYREEENGRGNFPPRFSGLQFPNYSSELNVNALELDDSALYLCASLKQESYNEQFFGPGTRLTVL.